The TCR beta chain under discussion was sequenced for a study of T cell clonality in common variable immunodeficiency. CVID and control samples used equivalent genomic DNA input. TCRdb keeps only in-frame clones here, not all; method: immunoSEQ multiplex PCR. The sample lists roughly 43,000 clones, none appearing once, the ten largest making up about 0.66%. The CDR3 spans 15 residues. CDR1 SGDLS and CDR2 YYNGEE come from the germline V gene. J lost 7 bases, V lost 3 bases, and 11 bases had no gene match. This clone was recorded many times. The missing CDR3 end, 3 residues past where the read stops, is filled in from the germline J gene.

The rearrangement joins TRBV9 to TRBJ1-2, with 8 nucleotides matching TRBD1. What was sequenced was peripheral blood mononuclear cells. The clonotype was recovered from a person aged 18 to 70 in good health. CDR3 bases read: TGTGCCAGCAGCGCCTCAGGGGGCGCAGATGGTGGC. Protein: CASSASGGADGG. The entire CDR3 sequence reads CASSASGGADGGYTF.